What follows are 16 T cell receptor beta chains derived from one specimen sequenced in a study of Graves' ophthalmopathy and Graves' hyperthyroidism. RNA transcripts provided the template for amplifying TCR beta CDR3 regions. Second-round multiplex PCR followed a first-round RT-PCR using HTBI primers. TCRdb independently ran MiXCR on the multiplex PCR reads; one entry per CDR3 protein. The sample lists approximately 210,000 distinct CDR3 sequences; 25% to 30% were seen once. Input material: peripheral blood. The receptors were gathered from a man in his forties or fifties with Graves' ophthalmopathy.

This sequence joins TRBV28 and TRBJ1-6; tentative D call: TRBD1 (5 bases). Germline CDR1 reads MDHEN; CDR2 reads SYDVKM. The CDR3 loop spans 16 amino acids. V shed 8 bases and J shed 9 bases, with 23 bases lying between them. The CDR3, as DNA: TGTGCCAGCCGCCGGGAGACACTGGGACGCGGTTCACCCCTCCACTTT. Its translation: CASRRETLGRGSPLHF.

This clonotype was seen ten or more times. The gene calls are TRBV6-5 and TRBJ2-7, with 8 bases aligning to TRBD1. Looked up from germline, CDR1 is MNHEY and CDR2 is SVGAGI. The CDR3 is 15 residues long. The J segment lost 8 bases and the V segment lost 0 bases, leaving 9 bases of the junction unmatched. This CDR3 is CASSYSRTGPRKQYF. The CDR3 coding sequence is TGTGCCAGCAGTTACTCGAGGACAGGGCCTAGGAAGCAGTACTTC.

This clonotype came up many times. V and J are TRBV7-3 and TRBJ2-2; perhaps TRBD1 as D (5 bases). The V end was cut by 2 bases, the J end by 0 bases, with 10 bases between. Germline values: CDR1 SGHTA, CDR2 FQGTGA. CDR3 size: 16 residues. This CDR3 reads CASSLWGGANTGELFF. CDR3 nucleotides: TGTGCCAGCAGCTTATGGGGCGGAGCGAACACCGGGGAGCTGTTTTTT.

In its sample, this clonotype was seen many times. The genes are TRBV12-3 or TRBV12-4 and TRBJ2-7; 7 bases map to TRBD2. The J segment lost 4 bases and the V segment lost 5 bases, leaving 8 bases of the junction unmatched. The CDR3 loop spans 14 amino acids. CDR3 bases: TGTGCCAGCAGTCAGGCGGGAGCCCCATACGAGCAGTACTTC. Its translation is CASSQAGAPYEQYF.

This clonotype was observed at least ten times. The CDR3 sequence: CASSLGRNYQKNIQYF. The CDR3 nucleotides read TGTGCCAGCAGTTTAGGTAGAAACTACCAAAAAAACATTCAGTACTTC. V and J are TRBV12-3 or TRBV12-4 and TRBJ2-4; no clear D. This CDR3 is built from 16 residues. Trimming took off 1 base at V and 4 bases at J, with 14 bases between the two ends.

With respect to this clonotype: Sequence at one end of the junction differs from germline and may be a read error. V is TRBV15 and J is TRBJ2-4; a weak D match, TRBD2 (5 bases). The CDR3 contains 11 residues. The germline CDR1 and CDR2 sequences are LNHNV and YYDKDF (reference sequence). CDR3 protein: CATSRDGGLFF. The CDR3 DNA sequence: TGTGCCACCAGCAGAGATGGAGGACTTTTCTTC.

This clonotype has at least ten counts. This sequence joins TRBV7-2 and TRBJ1-5; no firm D call. V lost 4 bases and J 6 bases, leaving 10 bases between the germline ends. Per germline, CDR1 SGHTA and CDR2 FQGNSA. This CDR3 has 13 residues. The CDR3 sequence is CASSSQRSQPQHF. Here the CDR3 DNA reads TGTGCCAGCAGCTCCCAAAGGAGTCAGCCCCAGCATTTT.

The chain uses TRBV28 and TRBJ1-6, with TRBD1 matching 7 bases. CDR1 MDHEN and CDR2 SYDVKM come from the germline V gene. V trimming: 3 bases; J trimming: 7 bases; junction bases outside the gene matches: 9. The CDR3 runs 16 residues. The CDR3: CASSLFSGTDNSPLHF. The CDR3, as DNA: TGTGCCAGCAGTTTGTTTTCCGGGACAGACAATTCACCCCTCCACTTT.

This clonotype has ten or more counts. This chain links TRBV6-2 or TRBV6-3 with TRBJ1-1; TRBD1 matches 7 bases. Germline V gives CDR1 MNHEY, CDR2 SVGEGT. There are 14 residues in the CDR3. The junction had 3 bases not matched to a gene; V was cut back by 4 bases and J by 1 base. CDR3 sequence reads: CASSWDSQNTEAFF. The CDR3 nucleotides read TGTGCCAGCAGTTGGGACAGCCAGAACACTGAAGCTTTCTTT.

V usage is TRBV6-5 and J usage is TRBJ1-1, with 10 bases lining up with TRBD1. This CDR3 has 16 amino acids. Unmatched junction bases numbered 8, after V lost 2 bases and J lost 5 bases. Germline lookup yields CDR1 MNHEY and CDR2 SVGAGI. In nucleotides, the CDR3 is TGTGCCAGCAGTTACGGCGACAGGGGGCGCGGGACTGAAGCTTTCTTT. Amino acid sequence: CASSYGDRGRGTEAFF.

This clonotype occurred many times. As DNA, the CDR3 is TGTGCCACCAGTGATCCAACCGGGACAGGGATCTACGAGCAGTACTTC. Translation: CATSDPTGTGIYEQYF. This chain uses TRBV24-1 with TRBJ2-7; TRBD1 matches at 9 bases. V shed 3 bases, J shed 3 bases, and the junction held 8 bases outside the gene matches. Germline assignment: CDR1 KGHDR and CDR2 SFDVKD. The CDR3 contains 16 residues.

This chain joins TRBV12-3 or TRBV12-4 and TRBJ1-1, with no clear D. The V end lost 2 bases, the J end lost 7 bases, and 11 bases lay between the germline ends. CDR3 length: 13 residues. CDR3 in DNA: TGTGCCAGCAGTTTAATGCGCTATGGTGAAGCTTTCTTT. Its translation is CASSLMRYGEAFF.

This clonotype was counted at least ten times. In DNA form, the CDR3 reads TGCAGTGCTAGTCCCCCGGGGTACTCTGGAAACACCATATATTTT. It specifies CSASPPGYSGNTIYF. V is TRBV20-1 and J is TRBJ1-3; D uncertain. V was shortened by 3 bases and J by 0 bases, with 12 bases between the two germline ends. The CDR3 is 15 amino acids. Germline lookup yields CDR1 DFQATT and CDR2 SNEGSKA (reference sequence).

This clonotype was recorded at least ten times. This chain connects TRBV3-1 to TRBJ1-1; D gene unclear. The germline CDR1 and CDR2 sequences are LGHDT and YNNKEL (reference sequence). The V and J ends lost 2 bases and 1 base respectively, with 5 bases between them. CDR3 length equals 13 residues. The CDR3 is CASSQLRNTEAFF. The DNA of the CDR3 is TGTGCCAGCAGCCAACTGCGGAACACTGAAGCTTTCTTT.

The chain combines TRBV7-3 with TRBJ2-2; 7 positions agree with TRBD1. The CDR3 is 15 amino acids. Germline V gene sequence: CDR1 SGHTA, CDR2 FQGTGA. After removal of 1 base from V and 4 bases from J, the junction contained 3 bases not matched to a gene. CDR3 bases: TGTGCCAGCAGCTTAATTTCAGGGGGCACCGGGGAGCTGTTTTTT. This codes for CASSLISGGTGELFF.

This chain connects TRBV28 to TRBJ1-1; TRBD1 agrees at 12 bases. Germline V gene lookup returns CDR1 MDHEN and CDR2 SYDVKM. The CDR3 loop spans 17 amino acids. Trimming removed 3 bases from V and 6 bases from J; junction bases left unmatched: 11. CDR3 protein: CASSLPGTGGGAAEAFF. The CDR3 bases are TGTGCCAGCAGTTTGCCCGGGACAGGGGGCGGCGCGGCTGAAGCTTTCTTT.